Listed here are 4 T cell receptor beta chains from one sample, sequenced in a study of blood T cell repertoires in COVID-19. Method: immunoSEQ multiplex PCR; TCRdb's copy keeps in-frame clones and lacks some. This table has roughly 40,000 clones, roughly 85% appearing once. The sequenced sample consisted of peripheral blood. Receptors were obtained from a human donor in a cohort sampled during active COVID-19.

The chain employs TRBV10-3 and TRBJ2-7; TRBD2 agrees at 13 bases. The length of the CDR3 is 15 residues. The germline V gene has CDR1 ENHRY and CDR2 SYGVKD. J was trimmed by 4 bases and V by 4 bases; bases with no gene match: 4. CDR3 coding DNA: TGTGCCATCAGTGGGACTAGCGGGGGAAAATACGAGCAGTACTTC. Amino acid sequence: CAISGTSGGKYEQYF.

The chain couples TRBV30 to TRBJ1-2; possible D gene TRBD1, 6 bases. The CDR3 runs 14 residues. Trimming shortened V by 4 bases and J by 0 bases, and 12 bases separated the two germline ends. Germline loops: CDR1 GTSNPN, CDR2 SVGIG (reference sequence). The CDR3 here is CAWNPQGPNYGYTF. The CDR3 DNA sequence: TGTGCCTGGAATCCGCAGGGGCCTAACTATGGCTACACCTTC.

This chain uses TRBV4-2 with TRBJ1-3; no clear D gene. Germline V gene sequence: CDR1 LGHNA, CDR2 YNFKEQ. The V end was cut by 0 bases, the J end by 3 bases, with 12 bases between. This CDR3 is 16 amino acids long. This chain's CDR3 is CASSQDSPGVGNTIYF. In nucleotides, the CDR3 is TGTGCCAGCAGCCAAGATTCCCCCGGGGTTGGAAACACCATATATTTT.

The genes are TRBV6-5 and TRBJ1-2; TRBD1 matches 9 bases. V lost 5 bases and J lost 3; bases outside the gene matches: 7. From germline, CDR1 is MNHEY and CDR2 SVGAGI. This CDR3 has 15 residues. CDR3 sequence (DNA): TGTGCCAGCAGTACGGACAGGGGTGGTTACTATGGCTACACCTTC. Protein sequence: CASSTDRGGYYGYTF.